The subject of this entry is one TCR beta chain. Its matching antigen is unknown. Vbeta (60) and Jbeta (13) primers were used in the PCR. Profiled with immunoSEQ multiplex PCR; TCRdb holds only in-frame clones, not every one. The top ten hold around 6% of the sample, which has 40,000 to 45,000 clones, approximately 47% seen once. This specimen belongs to a study of cytomegalovirus exposure and HLA in healthy donors. The study's findings and limits: In a later analysis, TCR beta V- and J-gene trimming showed a link to a missense DCLRE1C variant. CMV antigen specificity of a few CMV-associated chains was confirmed in vitro. It was assumed in the presence/absence analyses that sequencing depth was roughly uniform across donors. Per published reports, the classifier diagnosed cytomegalovirus status with high specificity and sensitivity.

This CDR3 has 15 amino acids. The origin of this receptor is a man aged 55 to 70 in good health and CMV-seronegative. The genes are TRBV21-1 and TRBJ2-7; the table assigns TRBD1, which was not confirmed against the DNA. TRBV21-1 is marked as a pseudogene. Source material: PBMCs. The chain's CDR3 is CASSKERQPTYEQYF. The CDR3 DNA follows: TGTGCCAGCAGCAAAGAGCGACAGCCGACCTACGAGCAGTACTTC.